This T cell receptor beta chain was obtained from a study of T-cell reconstitution after alpha-beta-depleted transplantation in children. Study outcomes and limitations: At the one-year point after transplant, T-cell counts and TCRbeta diversity were found to come mostly from T cells that had been newly produced. By about two months after transplant, alpha-beta T cells reportedly arose from several hundred graft clones that had expanded. Where some patients showed high TCRbeta diversity at day 60, it came from recipient T cells and thymic progenitors that had survived.

This clonotype was found many times. As yet, its antigen is unknown. One end of the junction fails to match germline, which may point to a read error. The germline V gene encodes CDR1 SSHAT and CDR2 FNYEAQ (reference sequence). The CDR3 consists of 14 residues. The authors prepared the TCRbeta library with unique molecular identifiers. TCRdb re-called the PCR reads with MiXCR, one entry per CDR3 protein. Of around 200,000 distinct CDR3 sequences in the sample, around 7.7% were seen once. This clonotype originated in a male patient aged 2 to 10 who had a stem cell transplant for acute myeloid leukemia, so the T cells may come from the graft donor. The chain combines TRBV7-7 with TRBJ2-5; no firm D call. Sample: PBMCs, mostly from graft donor cells, taken 360 days after TCRalphabeta/CD19-depleted stem cell transplant. CDR3 in DNA: TGTGCTAGCAGACCGCTTGGATCCGGAGAGACCCAGTACTTC. This encodes CASRPLGSGETQYF.